The subject of this entry is one T cell receptor beta chain. The CDR3 totals 16 residues. Germline V lookup: CDR1 MNHNY, CDR2 SVGAGI (reference sequence). V trimming: 5 bases; J trimming: 7 bases; junction bases outside the gene matches: 11. Authors' processing steps: For nucleated cells, counts were estimated from reference gene primer amplification. Libraries were prepared by immunoSEQ multiplex PCR; TCRdb keeps only in-frame clonotypes and omits some of them. V and J calls and clone size are those listed in that table; D and trimming were worked out from the DNA. The table includes 250,000 or so clones, around 90% detected once. This sample is part of a study of blood T cell repertoires in COVID-19. The wider study: PBMCs, B-cell-depleted T cells, or T cells were the source of the cDNA or gDNA that made up the material.

Sequenced material: peripheral blood. The chain is built from TRBV6-6 and TRBJ1-6, with 7 positions matching TRBD1. This TCR was recovered from a woman aged 25 to 45 with acute or convalescent COVID-19. As DNA, the CDR3 is TGTGCCAGCAGTCCAGACTCGGGACAGAGGAATTCACCCCTCCACTTT. Amino acid sequence: CASSPDSGQRNSPLHF.